This TCR beta chain is from a study of T cells in Graves' hyperthyroidism and ophthalmopathy. Overall study: The authors collected peripheral blood at initial diagnosis, before any treatment.

General study results and limits: From stable hyperthyroidism, ophthalmopathy was set apart by a 13 V-J model.

V was cut by 6 bases and J by 9 bases, with 23 bases left in between. The CDR3 sequence is 16 residues long. The germline gives CDR1 MNHNS, CDR2 SASEGT. The investigators amplified TCR beta CDR3 regions from RNA transcripts. HTBI primers were employed in a first-round RT-PCR of the TCR CDR3. TCRdb passed the multiplex PCR reads through MiXCR, listing each CDR3 protein once. The top ten clones hold 3% to 4% of a sample with a few hundred thousand distinct CDR3 sequences, approximately 15% of them seen once. This clonotype has only a few counts. No antigen is known for it. Used for diagnoses were clinical symptoms, serum thyroxine and TRAb, thyroid ultrasound and orbital computed tomography.

The specimen sequenced was blood. This receptor was identified in a woman between 40 and 50 years old with Graves' ophthalmopathy. The genes are TRBV6-1 and TRBJ1-4; D might be TRBD1 (6 bases). The CDR3 region has the DNA TGTGCCAGCAGCCCGTACCAGGGGCAAGGAGCTAAAAAACTGTTTTTT. Its protein is CASSPYQGQGAKKLFF.